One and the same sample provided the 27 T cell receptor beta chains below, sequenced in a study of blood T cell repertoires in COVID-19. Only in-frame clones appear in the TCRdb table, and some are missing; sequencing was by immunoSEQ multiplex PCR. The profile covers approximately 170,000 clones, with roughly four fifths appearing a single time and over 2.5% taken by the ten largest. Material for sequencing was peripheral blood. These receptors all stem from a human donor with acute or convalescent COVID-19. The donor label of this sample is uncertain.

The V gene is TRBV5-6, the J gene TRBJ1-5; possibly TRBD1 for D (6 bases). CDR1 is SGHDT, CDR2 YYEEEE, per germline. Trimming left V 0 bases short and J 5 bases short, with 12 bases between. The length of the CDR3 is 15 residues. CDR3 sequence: CASSLAGQSYQPQHF. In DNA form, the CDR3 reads TGTGCCAGCAGCTTGGCAGGACAGAGCTATCAGCCCCAGCATTTT.

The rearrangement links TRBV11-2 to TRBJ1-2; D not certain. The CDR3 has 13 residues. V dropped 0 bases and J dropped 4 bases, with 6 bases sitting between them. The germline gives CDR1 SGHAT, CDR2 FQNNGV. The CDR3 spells CASSLDQIYGYTF. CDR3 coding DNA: TGTGCCAGCAGCTTAGACCAGATCTATGGCTACACCTTC.

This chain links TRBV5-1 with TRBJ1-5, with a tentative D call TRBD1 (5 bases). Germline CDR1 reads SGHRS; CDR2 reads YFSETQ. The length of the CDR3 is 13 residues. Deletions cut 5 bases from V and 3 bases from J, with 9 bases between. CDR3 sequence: CASRRQPNQPQHF. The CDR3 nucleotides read TGCGCCAGCAGAAGACAGCCCAATCAGCCCCAGCATTTT.

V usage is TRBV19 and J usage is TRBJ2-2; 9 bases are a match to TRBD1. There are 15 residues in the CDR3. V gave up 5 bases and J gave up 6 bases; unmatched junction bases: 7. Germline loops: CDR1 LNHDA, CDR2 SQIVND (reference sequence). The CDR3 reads CASSPGQGWAGELFF. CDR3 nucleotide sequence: TGTGCCAGTAGTCCTGGACAGGGGTGGGCCGGGGAGCTGTTTTTT.

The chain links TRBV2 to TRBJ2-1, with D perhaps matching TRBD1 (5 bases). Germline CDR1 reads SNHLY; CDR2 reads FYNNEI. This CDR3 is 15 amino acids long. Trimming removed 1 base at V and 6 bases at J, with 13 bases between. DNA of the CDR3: TGTGCCAGCAGTGAAGAGTTTTGGGGCCTCAATGAGCAGTTCTTC. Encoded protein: CASSEEFWGLNEQFF. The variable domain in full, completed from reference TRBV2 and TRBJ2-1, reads EPEVTQTPSHQVTQMGQEVILRCVPISNHLYFYWYRQILGQKVEFLVSFYNNEISEKSEIFDDQFSVERPDGSNFTLKIRSTKLEDSAMYFCASSEEFWGLNEQFFGPGTRLTVL.

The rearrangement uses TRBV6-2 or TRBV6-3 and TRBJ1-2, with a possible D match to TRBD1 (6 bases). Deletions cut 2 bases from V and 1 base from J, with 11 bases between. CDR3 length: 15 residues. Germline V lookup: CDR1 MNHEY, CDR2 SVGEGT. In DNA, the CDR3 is TGTGCCAGCAGTTACGGAACAGGGAATAACTATGGCTACACCTTC. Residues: CASSYGTGNNYGYTF.

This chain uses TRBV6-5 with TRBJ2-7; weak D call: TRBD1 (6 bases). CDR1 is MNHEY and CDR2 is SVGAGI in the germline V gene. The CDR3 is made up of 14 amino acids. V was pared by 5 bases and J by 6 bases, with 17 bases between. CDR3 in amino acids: CASSINRVVGEQYF. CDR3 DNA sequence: TGTGCCAGCAGTATCAACAGGGTGGTGGGCGAGCAGTACTTC.

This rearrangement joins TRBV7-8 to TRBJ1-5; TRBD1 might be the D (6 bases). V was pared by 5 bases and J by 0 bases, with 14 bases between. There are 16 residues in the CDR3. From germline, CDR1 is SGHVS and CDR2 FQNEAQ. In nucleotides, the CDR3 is TGTGCCAGCAGCCCTTGGACAGTCAATAGCAATCAGCCCCAGCATTTT. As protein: CASSPWTVNSNQPQHF.

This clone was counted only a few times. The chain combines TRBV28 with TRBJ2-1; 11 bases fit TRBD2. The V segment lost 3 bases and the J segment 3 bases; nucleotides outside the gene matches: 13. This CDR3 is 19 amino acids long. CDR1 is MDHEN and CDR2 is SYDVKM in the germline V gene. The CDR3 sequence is CASSLLGGVGTSGYNEQFF. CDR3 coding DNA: TGTGCCAGCAGTTTGTTGGGTGGGGTCGGGACTAGCGGCTACAATGAGCAGTTCTTC.

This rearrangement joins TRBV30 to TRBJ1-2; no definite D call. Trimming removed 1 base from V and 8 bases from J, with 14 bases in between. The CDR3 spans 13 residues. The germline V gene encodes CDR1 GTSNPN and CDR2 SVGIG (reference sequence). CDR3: CAWSGREVGGYTF. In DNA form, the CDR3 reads TGTGCCTGGAGTGGGAGAGAAGTCGGCGGCTACACCTTC.

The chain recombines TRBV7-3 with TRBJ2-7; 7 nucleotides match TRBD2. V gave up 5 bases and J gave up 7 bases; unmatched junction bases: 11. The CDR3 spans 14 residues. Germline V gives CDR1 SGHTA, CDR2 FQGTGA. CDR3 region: CASSAGPGRLEQYF. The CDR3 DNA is TGTGCCAGCAGCGCGGGACCCGGGAGGCTAGAGCAGTACTTC.

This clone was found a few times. As DNA, the CDR3 is TGCAGCGCTGGAGACAGGGGTGAAAAACTGTTTTTT. Translated, it gives CSAGDRGEKLFF. The chain uses TRBV29-1 and TRBJ1-4; 8 bases are a match to TRBD1. The germline CDR1 and CDR2 sequences are SQVTM and ANQGSEA. The CDR3 is made up of 12 amino acids. J was trimmed by 7 bases and V by 7 bases; bases with no gene match: 5.

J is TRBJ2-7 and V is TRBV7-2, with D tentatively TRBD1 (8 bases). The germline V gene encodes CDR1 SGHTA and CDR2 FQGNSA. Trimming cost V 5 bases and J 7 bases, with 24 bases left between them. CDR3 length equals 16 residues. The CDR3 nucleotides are TGTGCCAGCAGCCCAGGGGGGGCAGGGGGCCTTCGTGAGCAGTACTTC. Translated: CASSPGGAGGLREQYF.

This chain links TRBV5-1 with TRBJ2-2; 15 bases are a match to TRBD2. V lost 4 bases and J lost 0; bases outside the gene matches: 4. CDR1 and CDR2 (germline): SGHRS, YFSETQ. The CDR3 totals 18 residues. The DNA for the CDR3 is TGCGCCAGCAGCAAGGGACTAGCGGGGGGCACGAACACCGGGGAGCTGTTTTTT. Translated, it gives CASSKGLAGGTNTGELFF.

CDR3 in amino acids: CASSQVGHRADIQYF. In nucleotides, the CDR3 is TGTGCCAGCAGCCAAGTGGGACATCGGGCGGACATTCAGTACTTC. V and J are TRBV3-1 (or the pseudogene TRBV3-2) and TRBJ2-4, with D tentatively TRBD1 (6 bases). The CDR3 runs to 15 residues. Germline CDR1 and CDR2: LGHDT and YNNKEL (reference sequence). Between the trimmed V and J ends, which lost 1 base and 8 bases, there was a span of 15 bases.

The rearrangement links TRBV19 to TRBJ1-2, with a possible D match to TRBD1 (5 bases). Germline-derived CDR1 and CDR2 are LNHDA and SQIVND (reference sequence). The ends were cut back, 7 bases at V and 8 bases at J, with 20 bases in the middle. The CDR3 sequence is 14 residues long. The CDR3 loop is CASTPVGAAYGYTF. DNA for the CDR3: TGTGCCAGTACCCCCGTAGGGGCGGCCTACGGCTACACCTTC. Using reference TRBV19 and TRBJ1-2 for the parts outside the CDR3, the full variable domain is DGGITQSPKYLFRKEGQNVTLSCEQNLNHDAMYWYRQDPGQGLRLIYYSQIVNDFQKGDIAEGYSVSREKKESFPLTVTSAQKNPTAFYLCASTPVGAAYGYTFGSGTRLTVV.

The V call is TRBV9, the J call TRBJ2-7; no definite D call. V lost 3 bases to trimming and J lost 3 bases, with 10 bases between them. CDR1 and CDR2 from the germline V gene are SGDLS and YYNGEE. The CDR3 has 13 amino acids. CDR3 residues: CASSAGRDYEQYF. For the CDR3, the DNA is TGTGCCAGCAGCGCGGGTAGAGACTACGAGCAGTACTTC.

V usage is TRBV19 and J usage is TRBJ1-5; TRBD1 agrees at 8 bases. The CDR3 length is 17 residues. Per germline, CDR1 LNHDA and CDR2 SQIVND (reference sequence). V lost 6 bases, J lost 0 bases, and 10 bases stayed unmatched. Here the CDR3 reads CASSRMGQAYSNQPQHF. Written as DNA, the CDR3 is TGTGCCAGTAGCCGTATGGGACAGGCGTATAGCAATCAGCCCCAGCATTTT.

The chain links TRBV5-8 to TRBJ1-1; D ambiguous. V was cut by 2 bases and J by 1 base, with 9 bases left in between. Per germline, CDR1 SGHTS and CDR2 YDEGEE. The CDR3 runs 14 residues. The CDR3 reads CASSFDGRNTEAFF. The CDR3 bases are TGTGCCAGCAGCTTTGACGGGAGGAACACTGAAGCTTTCTTT.

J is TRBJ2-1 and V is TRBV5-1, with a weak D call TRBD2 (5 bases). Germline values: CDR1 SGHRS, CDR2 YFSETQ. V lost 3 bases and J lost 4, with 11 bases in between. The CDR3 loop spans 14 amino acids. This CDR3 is CASSWEWQYNEQFF. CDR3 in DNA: TGCGCCAGCAGCTGGGAGTGGCAGTACAATGAGCAGTTCTTC.

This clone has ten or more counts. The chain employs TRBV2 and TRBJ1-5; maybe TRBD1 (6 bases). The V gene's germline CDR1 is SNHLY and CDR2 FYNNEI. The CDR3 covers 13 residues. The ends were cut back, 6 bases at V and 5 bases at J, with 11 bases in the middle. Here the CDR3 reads CASRETGHQPQHF. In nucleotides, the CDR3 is TGTGCCAGCAGAGAGACAGGTCATCAGCCCCAGCATTTT.

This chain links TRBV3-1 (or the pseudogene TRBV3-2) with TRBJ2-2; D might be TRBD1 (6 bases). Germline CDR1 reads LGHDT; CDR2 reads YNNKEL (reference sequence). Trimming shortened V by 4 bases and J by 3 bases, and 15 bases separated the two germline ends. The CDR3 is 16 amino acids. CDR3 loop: CASSPPGHPDTGELFF. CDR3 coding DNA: TGTGCCAGCAGCCCCCCGGGACACCCCGACACCGGGGAGCTGTTTTTT.

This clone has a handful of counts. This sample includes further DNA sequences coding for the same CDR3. The DNA of the CDR3 is TGCGCCAGCAGCTTACAGGGGAACACTGAAGCTTTCTTT. It codes for CASSLQGNTEAFF. The rearrangement joins TRBV5-1 to TRBJ1-1; TRBD1 is a possible D gene (6 bases). V lost 2 bases to trimming and J lost 1 base, with 6 bases between them. The germline gives CDR1 SGHRS, CDR2 YFSETQ. The CDR3 loop spans 13 amino acids.

The CDR3 is CASSEPGTQYF. The CDR3 region has the DNA TGTGCCAGCAGTGAACCCGGGACCCAGTACTTC. This chain uses TRBV2 with TRBJ2-5, with D unclear. Germline CDR1 reads SNHLY; CDR2 reads FYNNEI. This CDR3 is built from 11 residues. V lost 2 bases and J lost 7, with 5 bases in between.

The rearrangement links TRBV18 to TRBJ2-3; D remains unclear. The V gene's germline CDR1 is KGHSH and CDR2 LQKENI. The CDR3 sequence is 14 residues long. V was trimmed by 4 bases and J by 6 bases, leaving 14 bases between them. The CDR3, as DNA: TGTGCCAGCTCACTGGGCCCGGCGTCCGATACGCAGTATTTT. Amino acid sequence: CASSLGPASDTQYF.

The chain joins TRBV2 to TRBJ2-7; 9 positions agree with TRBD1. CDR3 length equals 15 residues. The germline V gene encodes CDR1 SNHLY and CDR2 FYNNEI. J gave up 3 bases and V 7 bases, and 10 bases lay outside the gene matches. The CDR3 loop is CASTPTPGQGYEQYF. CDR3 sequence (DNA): TGTGCCAGCACCCCGACTCCGGGACAGGGCTACGAGCAGTACTTC.

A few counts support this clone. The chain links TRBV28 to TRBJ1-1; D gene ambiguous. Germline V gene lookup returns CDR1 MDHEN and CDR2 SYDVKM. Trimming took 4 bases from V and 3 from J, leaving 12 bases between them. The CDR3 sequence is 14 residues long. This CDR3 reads CASSSPGIYTEAFF. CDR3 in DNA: TGTGCCAGCAGTTCCCCCGGTATTTACACTGAAGCTTTCTTT.